One sample yielded the 17 T cell receptor beta chains listed below, sequenced in a study of T cells in Graves' hyperthyroidism and ophthalmopathy. Template material for amplifying TCR beta CDR3 regions consisted of RNA transcripts. HTBI primers drove first-round RT-PCR of the TCR CDR3. MiXCR was run by TCRdb on the multiplex PCR reads, yielding one entry per CDR3 protein. This sample yields hundreds of thousands of distinct CDR3 sequences, of which 15% to 20% are seen a single time; roughly 3.3% belongs to the top ten. Material for sequencing was blood. Source of these receptors: a middle-aged woman with Graves' ophthalmopathy.

This clonotype was observed a handful of times. The CDR3 nucleotides are TGTGCCAGCAGTTTACCCCCAGGGGCCAACGTCCTGACTTTC. Its translation: CASSLPPGANVLTF. The rearrangement links TRBV12-3 or TRBV12-4 to TRBJ2-6; D is uncertain. V dropped 2 bases and J dropped 4 bases, with 6 bases sitting between them. The length of the CDR3 is 14 residues.

The sample holds many counts of this clonotype. The chain recombines TRBV20-1 with TRBJ2-7; 11 bases fit TRBD2. Trimming removed 0 bases from V and 6 bases from J; junction bases left unmatched: 4. The CDR3 is 14 amino acids. Germline V gives CDR1 DFQATT, CDR2 SNEGSKA (reference sequence). The CDR3: CSARDETSGIEQYF. The CDR3 nucleotides are TGCAGTGCTAGAGATGAGACTAGCGGGATCGAGCAGTACTTC.

This clonotype came up a few times. This chain links TRBV10-3 with TRBJ2-1; 13 bases are shared with TRBD2. Germline loops: CDR1 ENHRY, CDR2 SYGVKD. Unmatched junction bases numbered 8, after V lost 6 bases and J lost 12 bases. CDR3 length equals 14 residues. CDR3 DNA sequence: TGTGCCATCAGGACGGGACTAGCGGGAAGCAGGCAGTTCTTC. Its translation: CAIRTGLAGSRQFF.

This clonotype was detected many times. CDR3 DNA: TGTGCCATCAGTGAGTCTTTCCTGAAGAACACTGAAGCTTTCTTT. It yields the protein CAISESFLKNTEAFF. V is TRBV10-3 and J is TRBJ1-1; D call uncertain. Per the germline V gene, CDR1 is ENHRY and CDR2 is SYGVKD. With 0 bases removed from V and 1 base from J, the gap between germline ends came to 9 bases. The CDR3 runs 15 residues.

The rearrangement uses TRBV28 and TRBJ1-1; D not certain. The V gene lost 3 bases and the J gene lost 0 bases, with 11 bases spanning the gap. This CDR3 region has 15 residues. Germline V gene sequence: CDR1 MDHEN, CDR2 SYDVKM. The CDR3 here is CASSFNAQMNTEAFF. CDR3 nucleotides: TGTGCCAGCAGTTTTAACGCCCAAATGAACACTGAAGCTTTCTTT.

This clonotype was found a few times. The CDR3 reads CATSVGGGAVSSYEQYF. In DNA, the CDR3 is TGTGCCACCAGCGTCGGGGGGGGGGCCGTGAGCTCCTACGAGCAGTACTTC. The genes are TRBV15 and TRBJ2-7, with 8 bases matching TRBD2. The junction had 12 bases not matched to a gene; V was cut back by 5 bases and J by 0 bases. The CDR3 runs 17 residues. CDR1 is LNHNV and CDR2 is YYDKDF in the germline V gene (reference sequence).

This clonotype came up many times. This chain links TRBV7-6 with TRBJ1-1; D remains unclear. The CDR3 sequence is 13 residues long. V was trimmed by 6 bases and J by 1 base, leaving 9 bases between them. Germline-derived CDR1 and CDR2 are SGHVS and FNYEAQ. The CDR3 nucleotides are TGTGCCAGCAGGAAACAGTGGAACACTGAAGCTTTCTTT. Translating it yields CASRKQWNTEAFF.

This clonotype was seen a handful of times. V usage is TRBV20-1 and J usage is TRBJ2-2; D is unclear. V lost 7 bases to trimming and J lost 2 bases, with 11 bases between them. The CDR3 is 13 residues long. Germline CDR1 and CDR2: DFQATT and SNEGSKA (reference sequence). The DNA of the CDR3 is TGCAGTGGTCGGAGTCCAAACACCGGGGAGCTGTTTTTT. Amino acids: CSGRSPNTGELFF.

This clonotype was recorded at least ten times. The CDR3 sequence: CASSLTLYEQYF. The DNA for the CDR3 is TGTGCCAGCAGCTTGACTCTGTACGAGCAGTACTTC. The V call is TRBV7-9, the J call TRBJ2-7; D is unresolved. The CDR3 runs to 12 residues. Germline V gene data show CDR1 as SEHNR and CDR2 as FQNEAQ (reference sequence). V lost 3 bases and J lost 4, with 7 bases in between.

For this clonotype: A much larger clone sits a single nucleotide away, making a read error possible. The rearrangement links TRBV20-1 to TRBJ2-3; D is ambiguous. The V end lost 6 bases, the J end lost 1 base, and 17 bases lay between the germline ends. Germline V CDR1 and CDR2: DFQATT, SNEGSKA (reference sequence). The CDR3 sequence is 15 residues long. The CDR3 bases are TGCAGTGCACCCCTAATAAAGGGCGGCACAGATACGCAGTATTTT. Translating gives CSAPLIKGGTDTQYF.

The rearrangement joins TRBV6-1 to TRBJ2-7; 10 bases are a match to TRBD2. CDR1 and CDR2 (germline): MNHNS, SASEGT. The CDR3 covers 15 residues. Unmatched junction bases numbered 8, after V lost 5 bases and J lost 4 bases. The CDR3 spells CASSPGTSEAYEQYF. The DNA of the CDR3 is TGTGCCAGCAGTCCCGGGACTAGCGAAGCGTACGAGCAGTACTTC.

The genes are TRBV27 and TRBJ2-1; TRBD2 aligns across 11 bases. The CDR3 extends over 13 amino acids. CDR1 and CDR2 from the germline V gene are MNHEY and SMNVEV (reference sequence). With V trimmed by 6 bases and J by 6 bases, 1 base remained unmatched. CDR3 protein: CASRGLAANEQFF. CDR3 DNA: TGTGCCAGCAGGGGACTAGCGGCCAATGAGCAGTTCTTC.

The V and J genes are TRBV5-1 and TRBJ2-1; D may be TRBD1 or TRBD2 (5 bases each). The germline V gene encodes CDR1 SGHRS and CDR2 YFSETQ. The CDR3 contains 14 residues. V was pared by 2 bases and J by 5 bases, with 11 bases between. CDR3 nucleotides: TGCGCCAGCAGCTTACCGGGACCGAACAATGAGCAGTTCTTC. Translated: CASSLPGPNNEQFF.

In its sample, this clonotype was seen a few times. The chain links TRBV5-1 to TRBJ1-1, with a tentative D call TRBD1 (6 bases). The CDR3 loop spans 15 amino acids. The germline V and J ends were trimmed by 1 base and 2 bases, with 12 bases remaining between them. The germline CDR1 and CDR2 sequences are SGHRS and YFSETQ. The DNA of the CDR3 is TGCGCCAGCAGCTTGCGGGGGGCGATTAACACTGAAGCTTTCTTT. Translating gives CASSLRGAINTEAFF.

This clonotype has at least ten counts. This chain connects TRBV28 to TRBJ2-7, with 7 positions matching TRBD2. Per the germline V gene, CDR1 is MDHEN and CDR2 is SYDVKM. V lost 7 bases, J lost 3 bases, and 15 bases stayed unmatched. There are 16 residues in the CDR3. The CDR3 spells CASTSPGPSGIYEQYF. CDR3 DNA: TGTGCCAGCACATCCCCAGGGCCTAGCGGTATCTACGAGCAGTACTTC.

This clonotype was detected ten times or more. The chain recombines TRBV2 with TRBJ2-1; tentative D call: TRBD1 (5 bases). The length of the CDR3 is 15 residues. CDR1 is SNHLY, CDR2 FYNNEI, per germline. Trimming shortened V by 6 bases and J by 4 bases, and 16 bases separated the two germline ends. The CDR3 is CASSERTPRYNEQFF. CDR3 nucleotides: TGTGCCAGCAGCGAAAGGACACCTAGGTACAATGAGCAGTTCTTC.

The chain recombines TRBV7-9 with TRBJ1-5; no clear D gene. Germline V gene sequence: CDR1 SEHNR, CDR2 FQNEAQ (reference sequence). Trimming took off 1 base at V and 1 base at J, with 11 bases between the two ends. The CDR3 runs 16 residues. CDR3 nucleotides: TGTGCCAGCAGCTTAGAATGGGGTAGGAGCAATCAGCCCCAGCATTTT. Translating gives CASSLEWGRSNQPQHF.